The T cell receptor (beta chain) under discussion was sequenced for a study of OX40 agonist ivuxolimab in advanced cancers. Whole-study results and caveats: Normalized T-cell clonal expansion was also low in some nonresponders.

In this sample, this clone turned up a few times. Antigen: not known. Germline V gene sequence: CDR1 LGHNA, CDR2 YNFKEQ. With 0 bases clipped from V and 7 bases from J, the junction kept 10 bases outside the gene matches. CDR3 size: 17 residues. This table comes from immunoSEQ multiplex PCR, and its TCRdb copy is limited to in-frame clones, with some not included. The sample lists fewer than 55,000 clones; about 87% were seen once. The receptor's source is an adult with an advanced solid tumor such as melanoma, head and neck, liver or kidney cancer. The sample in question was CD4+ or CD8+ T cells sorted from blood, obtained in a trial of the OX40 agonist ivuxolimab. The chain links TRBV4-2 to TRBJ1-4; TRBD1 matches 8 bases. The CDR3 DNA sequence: TGTGCCAGCAGCCAAGAGGGGGACGGACAGGGTGGTGAAAAACTGTTTTTT. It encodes CASSQEGDGQGGEKLFF.